The 21 T cell receptor beta chains presented below share a single source sample, sequenced in a study of cytomegalovirus exposure and HLA in healthy donors. In the PCR, 60 Vbeta and 13 Jbeta primers were used. Assay used: immunoSEQ multiplex PCR; TCRdb lists only in-frame clones, some missing. The table includes some 160,000 clones, 70% to 85% detected once. The sample was PBMCs. The receptors were sampled from a male donor in good health and CMV-seronegative.

The genes are TRBV7-8 and TRBJ2-2; 9 bases are a match to TRBD2. The CDR3 is 15 amino acids. Trimming removed 0 bases from V and 6 bases from J; junction bases left unmatched: 2. CDR1 is SGHVS and CDR2 is FQNEAQ in the germline V gene. Here the CDR3 reads CASSLAGTSPGELFF. The CDR3 DNA reads as TGTGCCAGCAGCTTAGCGGGGACTAGCCCCGGGGAGCTGTTTTTT.

The chain employs TRBV13 and TRBJ2-7; TRBD1 agrees at 9 bases. Germline CDR1 and CDR2: PRHDT and FYEKMQ (reference sequence). The CDR3 has 14 residues. V lost 4 bases and J lost 4; bases outside the gene matches: 5. The CDR3 spells CASSSGQGSYEQYF. CDR3 sequence (DNA): TGTGCCAGCAGCTCTGGACAGGGGTCATACGAGCAGTACTTC.

This chain links TRBV6-5 with TRBJ1-3; D unresolved. V shed 6 bases and J shed 1 base, with 7 bases lying between them. In germline, CDR1 is MNHEY, CDR2 SVGAGI. This CDR3 is 13 amino acids long. CDR3 bases: TGTGCCAGCAGGCTAAAATCTGGAAACACCATATATTTT. This encodes CASRLKSGNTIYF.

Only a few counts were recorded for this clone. V and J are TRBV6-4 and TRBJ2-1; 13 bases match TRBD2. The CDR3 sequence is 14 residues long. The J segment lost 6 bases and the V segment lost 5 bases, leaving 1 base of the junction unmatched. CDR1 MRHNA and CDR2 SNTAGT come from the germline V gene. The CDR3 DNA is TGTGCCAGCAGTACTAGCGGGGGGGCCAATGAGCAGTTCTTC. Amino acid sequence: CASSTSGGANEQFF.

The chain links TRBV10-3 to TRBJ2-5; TRBD2 matches 8 bases. The CDR3 spans 14 residues. Germline V gives CDR1 ENHRY, CDR2 SYGVKD. Unmatched junction bases numbered 4, after V lost 5 bases and J lost 2 bases. CDR3 in amino acids: CAISRGGAQETQYF. As DNA, the CDR3 is TGTGCCATCAGTCGGGGGGGGGCGCAAGAGACCCAGTACTTC.

This sequence joins TRBV6-6 and TRBJ1-5; possible D gene TRBD1, 5 bases. The CDR3 consists of 14 residues. Deletions cut 2 bases from V and 6 bases from J, with 11 bases between. Germline CDR1 and CDR2: MNHNY and SVGAGI (reference sequence). The CDR3 DNA sequence: TGTGCCAGCAGTTACGGGGCAGGCTTTCAGCCCCAGCATTTT. Its translation: CASSYGAGFQPQHF.

V usage is TRBV5-4 and J usage is TRBJ2-1, with 10 bases identical to TRBD2. From germline, CDR1 is SGHNT and CDR2 YYREEE (reference sequence). CDR3 size: 17 residues. J lost 8 bases, V lost 1 base, and 12 bases had no gene match. The CDR3 spells CASSLSPAGGPGDEQFF. CDR3 bases: TGTGCCAGCAGCTTGTCCCCAGCGGGAGGGCCGGGGGATGAGCAGTTCTTC.

This clone has just a few counts. The V call is TRBV4-2, the J call TRBJ1-1, with 9 bases identical to TRBD1. V shed 2 bases, J shed 11 bases, and the junction held 6 bases outside the gene matches. The CDR3 has 13 residues. CDR1 is LGHNA and CDR2 is YNFKEQ in the germline V gene. The CDR3: CASSQPGQGDAFF. The CDR3 region has the DNA TGTGCCAGCAGCCAACCGGGACAGGGTGACGCTTTCTTT.

This clone has only a few counts. This sequence joins TRBV5-6 and TRBJ1-1; 7 nucleotides align to TRBD1. CDR1 and CDR2 (germline): SGHDT, YYEEEE. The CDR3 extends over 15 amino acids. V shed 3 bases, J shed 1 base, and the junction held 6 bases outside the gene matches. CDR3 nucleotide sequence: TGTGCCAGCAGCTGGGGAGACAGGGCGAACACTGAAGCTTTCTTT. Protein: CASSWGDRANTEAFF.

This chain links TRBV5-4 with TRBJ1-2; 8 bases agree with TRBD1. The CDR3 has 13 amino acids. Germline trimming cut 6 bases from V and 1 base from J; bases unmatched to any gene: 2. From germline, CDR1 is SGHNT and CDR2 YYREEE (reference sequence). The CDR3 DNA reads as TGTGCCAGCATGGACAGGGATAACTATGGCTACACCTTC. Its protein is CASMDRDNYGYTF.

This clone was recorded once. This chain connects TRBV5-8 to TRBJ2-7; D may be TRBD1 (5 bases). Germline V gene data show CDR1 as SGHTS and CDR2 as YDEGEE. Trimming took 1 base from V and 2 from J, leaving 13 bases between them. The CDR3 has 15 amino acids. CDR3 loop: CASSLQGSTTYEQYF. Written as DNA, the CDR3 is TGTGCCAGCAGCTTGCAGGGATCGACCACCTACGAGCAGTACTTC.

The J gene is TRBJ2-6, the V gene TRBV7-9, with D perhaps matching TRBD1 (6 bases). The CDR3 covers 16 residues. The V gene lost 5 bases and the J gene lost 0 bases, with 11 bases spanning the gap. CDR1 and CDR2 (germline): SEHNR, FQNEAQ (reference sequence). The CDR3 loop is CASSPTGLSGANVLTF. CDR3 DNA: TGTGCCAGCAGCCCCACAGGGCTCTCTGGGGCCAACGTCCTGACTTTC.

The chain carries TRBV27 and TRBJ1-6; possibly TRBD1 for D (6 bases). CDR3 length: 15 amino acids. V dropped 8 bases and J dropped 7 bases, with 18 bases sitting between them. CDR1 MNHEY and CDR2 SMNVEV come from the germline V gene (reference sequence). CDR3 loop: CASGAPGGYNSPLHF. The DNA of the CDR3 is TGTGCCAGCGGTGCCCCGGGGGGCTACAATTCACCCCTCCACTTT.

The genes are TRBV15 and TRBJ1-1; D gene unclear. Germline lookup yields CDR1 LNHNV and CDR2 YYDKDF (reference sequence). Trimming removed 4 bases from V and 1 base from J, with 10 bases in between. This CDR3 spans 14 amino acids. CDR3 residues: CATSIDKPNTEAFF. CDR3 coding DNA: TGTGCCACCAGCATTGACAAGCCGAACACTGAAGCTTTCTTT.

This rearrangement joins TRBV27 to TRBJ2-5; a possible D gene is TRBD1 (5 bases). The better agreement between TRBJ2-7 and the DNA end casts doubt on the J call. CDR3 size: 13 residues. From germline, CDR1 is MNHEY and CDR2 SMNVEV (reference sequence). The CDR3 region has the DNA TGTGCCAGCAGTCCGACAGTGTCCTACGAGCAGTACTTC. It yields the protein CASSPTVSYEQYF.

The chain carries TRBV7-2 and TRBJ1-1; D unclear. The germline gives CDR1 SGHTA, CDR2 FQGNSA. V dropped 4 bases and J dropped 0 bases, with 12 bases sitting between them. CDR3 length: 15 amino acids. The DNA for the CDR3 is TGTGCCAGCAGCTACGGGGTTAATATGAACACTGAAGCTTTCTTT. This translates into CASSYGVNMNTEAFF.

For this clone: Germline and junction disagree at one end, which may indicate a read error. The chain combines TRBV11-2 with TRBJ2-2, with 12 nucleotides matching TRBD2. The CDR3 covers 16 residues. From germline, CDR1 is SGHAT and CDR2 FQNNGV. The CDR3 nucleotides are TGTGCCAGAAGCTCCCTTGGACTAGCGGGACGTAGGGAGCTGTTTTTT. Protein: CARSSLGLAGRRELFF.

This chain joins TRBV7-9 and TRBJ2-7, with D uncertain. CDR1 is SEHNR and CDR2 is FQNEAQ in the germline V gene (reference sequence). V dropped 5 bases and J dropped 2 bases, with 16 bases sitting between them. The CDR3 totals 15 residues. The CDR3 spells CASSQGQRFPYEQYF. DNA for the CDR3: TGTGCCAGCAGCCAAGGCCAGCGTTTTCCCTACGAGCAGTACTTC.

The CDR3 bases are TGTGCCAGCAGTCCGACAGGGGACTATGGCTACACCTTC. This sequence encodes CASSPTGDYGYTF. The rearrangement uses TRBV6-6 and TRBJ1-2; 8 bases fit TRBD1. CDR1 is MNHNY, CDR2 SVGAGI, per germline (reference sequence). V was clipped by 5 bases and J by 3 bases; unmatched bases: 2. CDR3 length equals 13 residues.

The chain combines TRBV5-1 with TRBJ2-1; 8 nucleotides agree with TRBD1. This CDR3 has 17 residues. V gave up 4 bases and J gave up 1 base; unmatched junction bases: 10. Germline loops: CDR1 SGHRS, CDR2 YFSETQ. The CDR3 DNA reads TGCGCCAGCAGCCTCGTCCCGGGACAGGAGTCCTACAATGAGCAGTTCTTC. Translating gives CASSLVPGQESYNEQFF. Supplemented by reference TRBV5-1 and TRBJ2-1, the full variable domain reads KAGVTQTPRYLIKTRGQQVTLSCSPISGHRSVSWYQQTPGQGLQFLFEYFSETQRNKGNFPGRFSGRQFSNSRSEMNVSTLELGDSALYLCASSLVPGQESYNEQFFGPGTRLTVL.

This clone was seen a handful of times. The chain has TRBV7-3 and TRBJ1-2, with 10 bases lining up with TRBD1. This CDR3 is built from 16 residues. Germline CDR1 reads SGHTA; CDR2 reads FQGTGA. V dropped 4 bases and J dropped 4; count of bases not matched to a gene: 9. In DNA form, the CDR3 reads TGTGCCAGCAGCTCTGACAGGGGGCTGCTTTTCTATGGCTACACCTTC. This gives the protein CASSSDRGLLFYGYTF.